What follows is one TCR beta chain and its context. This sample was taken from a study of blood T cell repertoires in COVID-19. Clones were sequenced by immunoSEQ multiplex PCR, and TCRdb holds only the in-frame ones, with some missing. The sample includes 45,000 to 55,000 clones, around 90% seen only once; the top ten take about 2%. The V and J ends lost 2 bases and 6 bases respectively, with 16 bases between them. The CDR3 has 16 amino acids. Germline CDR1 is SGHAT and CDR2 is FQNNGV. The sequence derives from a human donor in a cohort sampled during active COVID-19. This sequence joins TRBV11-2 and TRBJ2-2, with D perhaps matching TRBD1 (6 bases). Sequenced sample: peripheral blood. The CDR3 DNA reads TGTGCCAGCAGCTTACTAAACACAGGGCCCGCCGGGGAGCTGTTTTTT. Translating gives CASSLLNTGPAGELFF.